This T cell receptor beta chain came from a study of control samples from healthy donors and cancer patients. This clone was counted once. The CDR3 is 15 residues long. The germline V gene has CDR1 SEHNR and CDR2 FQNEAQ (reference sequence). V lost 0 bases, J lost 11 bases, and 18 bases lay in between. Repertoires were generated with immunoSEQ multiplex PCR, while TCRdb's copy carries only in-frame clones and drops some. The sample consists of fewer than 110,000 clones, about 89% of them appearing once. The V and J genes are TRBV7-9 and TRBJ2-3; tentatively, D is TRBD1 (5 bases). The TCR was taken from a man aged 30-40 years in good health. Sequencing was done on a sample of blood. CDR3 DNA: TGTGCCAGCAGCTTAGCGCTAAGTGGTGCAGGGATGCAGTATTTT. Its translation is CASSLALSGAGMQYF.